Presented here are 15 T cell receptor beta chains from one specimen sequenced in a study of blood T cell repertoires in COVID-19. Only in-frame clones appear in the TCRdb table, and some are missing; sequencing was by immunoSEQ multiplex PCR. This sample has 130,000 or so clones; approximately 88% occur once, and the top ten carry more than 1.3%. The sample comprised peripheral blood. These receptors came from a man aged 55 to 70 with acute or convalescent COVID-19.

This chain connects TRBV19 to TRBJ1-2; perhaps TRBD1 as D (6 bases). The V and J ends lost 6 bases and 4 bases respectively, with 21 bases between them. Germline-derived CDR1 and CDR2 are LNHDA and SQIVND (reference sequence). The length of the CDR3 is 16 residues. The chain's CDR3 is CASRIRDTGPVYGYTF. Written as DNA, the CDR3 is TGTGCCAGTAGGATCCGGGACACCGGCCCCGTCTATGGCTACACCTTC. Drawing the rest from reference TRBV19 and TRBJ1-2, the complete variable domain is DGGITQSPKYLFRKEGQNVTLSCEQNLNHDAMYWYRQDPGQGLRLIYYSQIVNDFQKGDIAEGYSVSREKKESFPLTVTSAQKNPTAFYLCASRIRDTGPVYGYTFGSGTRLTVV.

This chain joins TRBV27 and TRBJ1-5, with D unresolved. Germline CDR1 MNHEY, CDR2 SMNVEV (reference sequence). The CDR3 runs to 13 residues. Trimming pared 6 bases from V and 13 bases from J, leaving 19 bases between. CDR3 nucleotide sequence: TGTGCCAGCAGGGCCAGAGGGTCAAGGCTTCAGCATTTT. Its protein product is CASRARGSRLQHF.

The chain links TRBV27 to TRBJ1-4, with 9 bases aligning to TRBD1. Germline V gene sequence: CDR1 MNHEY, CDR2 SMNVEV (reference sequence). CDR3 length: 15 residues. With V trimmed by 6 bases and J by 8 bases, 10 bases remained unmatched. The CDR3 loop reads CASRQLNRGLEKLFF. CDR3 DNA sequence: TGTGCCAGCAGACAGCTAAACAGGGGGCTAGAAAAACTGTTTTTT.

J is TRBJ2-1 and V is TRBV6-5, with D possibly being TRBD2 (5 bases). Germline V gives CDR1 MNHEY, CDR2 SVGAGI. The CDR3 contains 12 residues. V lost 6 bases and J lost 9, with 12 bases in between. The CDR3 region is CASRPPAGEQFF. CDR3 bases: TGTGCCAGCAGACCCCCGGCGGGTGAGCAGTTCTTC.

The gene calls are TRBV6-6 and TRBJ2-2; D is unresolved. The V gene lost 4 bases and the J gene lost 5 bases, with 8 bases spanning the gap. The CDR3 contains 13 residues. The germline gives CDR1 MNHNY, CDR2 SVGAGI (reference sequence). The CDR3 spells CASSFLFTGELFF. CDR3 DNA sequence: TGTGCCAGCAGTTTCCTGTTTACCGGGGAGCTGTTTTTT.

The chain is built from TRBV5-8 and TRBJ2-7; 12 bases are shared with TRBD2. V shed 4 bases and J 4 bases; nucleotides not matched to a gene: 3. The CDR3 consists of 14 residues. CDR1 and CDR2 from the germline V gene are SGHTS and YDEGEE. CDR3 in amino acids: CASSPSGRAYEQYF. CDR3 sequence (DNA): TGTGCCAGCAGCCCTAGCGGGAGGGCTTACGAGCAGTACTTC.

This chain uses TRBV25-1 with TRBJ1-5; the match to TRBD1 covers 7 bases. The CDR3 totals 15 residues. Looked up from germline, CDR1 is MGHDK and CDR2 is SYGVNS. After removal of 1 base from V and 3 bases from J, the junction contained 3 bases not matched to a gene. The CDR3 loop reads CASSELGGDNQPQHF. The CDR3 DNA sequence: TGTGCCAGCAGTGAATTAGGGGGCGACAATCAGCCCCAGCATTTT.

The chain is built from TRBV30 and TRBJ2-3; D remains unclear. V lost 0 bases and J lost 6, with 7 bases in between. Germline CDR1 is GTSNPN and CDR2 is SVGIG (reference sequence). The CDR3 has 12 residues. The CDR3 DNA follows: TGTGCCTGGAGTGTGGGCCCGGATACGCAGTATTTT. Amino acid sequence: CAWSVGPDTQYF.

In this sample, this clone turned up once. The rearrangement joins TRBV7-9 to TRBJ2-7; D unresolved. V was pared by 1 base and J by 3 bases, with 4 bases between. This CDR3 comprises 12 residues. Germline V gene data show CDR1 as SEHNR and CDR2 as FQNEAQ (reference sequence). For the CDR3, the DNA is TGTGCCAGCAGCTTAGATCACTACGAGCAGTACTTC. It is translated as CASSLDHYEQYF. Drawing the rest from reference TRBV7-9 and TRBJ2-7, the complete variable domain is DTGVSQNPRHKITKRGQNVTFRCDPISEHNRLYWYRQTLGQGPEFLTYFQNEAQLEKSRLLSDRFSAERPKGSFSTLEIQRTEQGDSAMYLCASSLDHYEQYFGPGTRLTVT.

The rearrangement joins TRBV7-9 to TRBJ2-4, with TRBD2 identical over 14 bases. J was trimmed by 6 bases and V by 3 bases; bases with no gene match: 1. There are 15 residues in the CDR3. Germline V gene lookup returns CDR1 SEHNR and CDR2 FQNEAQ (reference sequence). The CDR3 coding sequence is TGTGCCAGCAGCTTGGGACTAGCGGGGGTAAACATTCAGTACTTC. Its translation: CASSLGLAGVNIQYF.

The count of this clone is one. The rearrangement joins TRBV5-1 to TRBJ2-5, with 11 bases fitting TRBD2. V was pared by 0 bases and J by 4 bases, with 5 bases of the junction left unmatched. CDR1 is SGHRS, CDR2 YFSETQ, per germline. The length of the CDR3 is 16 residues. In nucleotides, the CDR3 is TGCGCCAGCAGCTTGGGCCTGACTAGCGGGGCAGAGACCCAGTACTTC. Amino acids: CASSLGLTSGAETQYF.

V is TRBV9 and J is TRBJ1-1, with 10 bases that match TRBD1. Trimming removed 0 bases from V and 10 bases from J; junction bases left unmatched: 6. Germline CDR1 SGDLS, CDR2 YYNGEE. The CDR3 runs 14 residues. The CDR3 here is CASSVEGQGSGAFF. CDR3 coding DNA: TGTGCCAGCAGCGTAGAGGGACAGGGGTCCGGAGCTTTCTTT. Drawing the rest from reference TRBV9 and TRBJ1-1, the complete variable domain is DSGVTQTPKHLITATGQRVTLRCSPRSGDLSVYWYQQSLDQGLQFLIQYYNGEERAKGNILERFSAQQFPDLHSELNLSSLELGDSALYFCASSVEGQGSGAFFGQGTRLTVV.

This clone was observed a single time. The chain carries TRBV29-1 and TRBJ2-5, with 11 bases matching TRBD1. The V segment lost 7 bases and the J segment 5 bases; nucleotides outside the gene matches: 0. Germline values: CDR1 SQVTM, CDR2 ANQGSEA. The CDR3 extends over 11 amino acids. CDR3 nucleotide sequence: TGCAGCGGGACAGGGGGCGAGACCCAGTACTTC. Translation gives CSGTGGETQYF.

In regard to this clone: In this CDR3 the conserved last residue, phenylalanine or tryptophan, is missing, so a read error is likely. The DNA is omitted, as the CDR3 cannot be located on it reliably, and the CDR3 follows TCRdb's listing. CDR3 sequence: CASSQESPSHTSIPGS. The chain uses TRBV3-1 (or the pseudogene TRBV3-2) and TRBJ2-6; TRBD2, the D gene given by the table, was not confirmed from the DNA. The CDR3 has 16 residues if both end residues are counted. CDR1 and CDR2 (germline): LGHDT, YNNKEL (reference sequence).

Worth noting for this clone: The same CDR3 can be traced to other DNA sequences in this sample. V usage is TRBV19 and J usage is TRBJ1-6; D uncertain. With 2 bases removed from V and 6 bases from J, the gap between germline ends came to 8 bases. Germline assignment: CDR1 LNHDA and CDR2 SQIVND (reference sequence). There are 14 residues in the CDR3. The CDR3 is CASSIQEGNSPLHF. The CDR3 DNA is TGTGCCAGTAGTATACAGGAAGGTAATTCACCCCTCCACTTT.